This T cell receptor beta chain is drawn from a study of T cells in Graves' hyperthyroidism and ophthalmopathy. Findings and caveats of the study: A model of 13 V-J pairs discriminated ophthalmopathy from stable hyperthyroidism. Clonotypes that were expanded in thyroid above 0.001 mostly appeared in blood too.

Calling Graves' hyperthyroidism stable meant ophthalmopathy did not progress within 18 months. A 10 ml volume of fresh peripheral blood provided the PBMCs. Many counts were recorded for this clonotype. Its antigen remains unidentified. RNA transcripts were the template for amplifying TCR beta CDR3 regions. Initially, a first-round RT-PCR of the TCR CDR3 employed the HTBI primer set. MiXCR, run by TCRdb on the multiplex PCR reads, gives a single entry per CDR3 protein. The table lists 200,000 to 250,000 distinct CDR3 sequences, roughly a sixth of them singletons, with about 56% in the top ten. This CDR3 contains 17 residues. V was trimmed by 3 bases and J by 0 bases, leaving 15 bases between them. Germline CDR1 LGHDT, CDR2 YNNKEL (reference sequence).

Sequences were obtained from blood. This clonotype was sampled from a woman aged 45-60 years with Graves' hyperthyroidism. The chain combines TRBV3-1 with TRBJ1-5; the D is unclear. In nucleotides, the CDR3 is TGTGCCAGCAGCCAGGGCCATCCGGAATATAGCAATCAGCCCCAGCATTTT. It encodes CASSQGHPEYSNQPQHF.